This is a list of T cell receptor gamma chains from one sample in a study of Vδ1+ human thymocytes. TCRdb called clones anew from the multiplex PCR reads with CATT. The profile shows 36,000 or so gamma-chain clones, 20% to 25% of them singletons. Specimen: Vdelta1+ gamma-delta thymocytes from the thymus. The origin of the receptors is a girl under three years old who had congenital heart surgery. Both conserved end residues are part of each CDR3. The listing skips clone size in some rows; elsewhere it reads once, few, many or a size class.

V gene,CDR3 length,clone size,J gene,CDR3 protein,CDR3 DNA
TRGV2,16,few,TRGJP2,CATWDSGGSSDWIKTF,TGTGCCACCTGGGACAGTGGGGGGAGTAGTGATTGGATCAAGACGTTT
TRGV9,15,few,TRGJP,CALWEVELGKKIKVF,TGTGCCTTGTGGGAGGTAGAGTTGGGCAAAAAAATCAAGGTATTT
TRGV2,14,medium-sized,TRGJ1/TRGJ2,CATWDGTNYYKKLF,TGTGCCACCTGGGACGGGACGAATTATTATAAGAAACTCTTT
TRGV8,13,few,TRGJ1/TRGJ2,CATWDRSYYKKLF,TGTGCCACCTGGGATAGGTCTTATTATAAGAAACTCTTT
TRGV2,16,-,TRGJ1/TRGJ2,CATWDGPCDLNSRKLF,TGTGCCACCTGGGACGGGCCATGTGATCTCAACTCCCGTAAACTCTTT
TRGV3,12,-,TRGJ1/TRGJ2,CATWARRYKKLF,TGTGCCACCTGGGCGAGGCGGTATAAGAAACTCTTT
TRGV3,14,-,TRGJ1/TRGJ2,CATWDRPFTEKKLF,TGTGCCACCTGGGACAGGCCTTTCACAGAGAAGAAACTCTTT
TRGV9,18,few,TRGJP1,CALWEVQGTHTTGWFKIF,TGTGCCTTGTGGGAGGTCCAGGGGACACATACCACTGGTTGGTTCAAGATATTT
TRGV2,16,-,TRGJP2,CATWDGRGGSDWIKTF,TGTGCCACCTGGGACGGCCGCGGGGGTAGTGATTGGATCAAGACGTTT
TRGV9,15,-,TRGJ1/TRGJ2,CALWEVPPSYYKKLF,TGTGCCTTGTGGGAGGTGCCCCCTTCTTATTATAAGAAACTCTTT
TRGV2,14,few,TRGJ1/TRGJ2,CATWDGPGYYKKLF,TGTGCCACCTGGGACGGGCCCGGCTATTATAAGAAACTCTTT
TRGV3,9,once,TRGJ1/TRGJ2,CATWSGKLF,TGTGCCACCTGGAGCGGGAAACTCTTT
TRGV3,13,few,TRGJ1/TRGJ2,CATWDRGYYKKLF,TGTGCCACCTGGGACAGGGGGTATTATAAGAAACTCTTT
TRGV4,14,-,TRGJ1/TRGJ2,CATWDVPRGGKKLF,TGTGCCACCTGGGATGTTCCCCGGGGGGGTAAGAAACTCTTT
TRGV4,15,-,TRGJP2,CATWDGRHSDWIKTF,TGTGCCACCTGGGACGGGCGGCATAGTGATTGGATCAAGACGTTT
TRGV9,12,-,TRGJ1/TRGJ2,CALWDRYYKKLF,TGTGCCTTGTGGGACCGTTATTATAAGAAACTCTTT
TRGV4,14,-,TRGJ1/TRGJ2,CATWDAQAHYKKLF,TGTGCCACCTGGGATGCGCAGGCCCATTATAAGAAACTCTTT
TRGV4,17,few,TRGJP2,CATWDIPPESSDWIKTF,TGTGCCACCTGGGATATCCCCCCCGAAAGTAGTGATTGGATCAAGACGTTT
TRGV8,12,few,TRGJ1/TRGJ2,CATWDRGPKKLF,TGTGCCACCTGGGATAGGGGGCCCAAGAAACTCTTT
TRGV4,13,medium-sized,TRGJ1/TRGJ2,CATWDANYYKKLF,TGTGCCACCTGGGATGCCAATTATTATAAGAAACTCTTT
TRGV2,15,-,TRGJP2,CATWDGNSSDWIKTF,TGTGCCACCTGGGACGGCAATAGTAGTGATTGGATCAAGACGTTT
TRGV9,14,-,TRGJ1/TRGJ2,CATWDGPGGYKKLF,TGTGCCACCTGGGATGGCCCGGGAGGGTATAAGAAACTCTTT
TRGV4,15,few,TRGJ1/TRGJ2,CATWDGPPNYYKKLF,TGTGCCACCTGGGATGGGCCCCCGAATTATTATAAGAAACTCTTT
TRGV8,15,few,TRGJ1/TRGJ2,CATWTPREFSYKKLF,TGTGCCACCTGGACCCCGCGGGAATTTTCTTATAAGAAACTCTTT
TRGV2,14,few,TRGJ1/TRGJ2,CATWDRLNPSKKLF,TGTGCCACCTGGGACAGGCTTAACCCATCAAAGAAACTCTTT
TRGV2,15,-,TRGJ1/TRGJ2,CATWDGPSSYYKKLF,TGTGCCACCTGGGACGGGCCGTCGAGTTATTATAAGAAACTCTTT
TRGV8,9,few,TRGJ1/TRGJ2,CATWERKLF,TGTGCCACCTGGGAGAGGAAACTCTTT
TRGV4,14,-,TRGJ1/TRGJ2,CATWDGPRYYKKLF,TGTGCCACCTGGGATGGGCCGAGGTATTATAAGAAACTCTTT
TRGV9,15,few,TRGJ1/TRGJ2,CALWEVPTVYYKKLF,TGTGCCTTGTGGGAGGTGCCCACTGTTTATTATAAGAAACTCTTT
TRGV2,13,few,TRGJ1/TRGJ2,CATWDGPGTEKLF,TGTGCCACCTGGGACGGGCCCGGCACTGAGAAACTCTTT
TRGV2,12,few,TRGJ1/TRGJ2,CATWDGLPKKLF,TGTGCCACCTGGGACGGGCTTCCGAAGAAACTCTTT
TRGV2,12,few,TRGJ1/TRGJ2,CATWGRPYKKLF,TGTGCCACCTGGGGCCGACCTTATAAGAAACTCTTT
TRGV2,11,medium-sized,TRGJ1/TRGJ2,CATWDGRKKLF,TGTGCCACCTGGGACGGGCGCAAGAAACTCTTT
TRGV9,11,few,TRGJ1/TRGJ2,CALWEGVKKLF,TGTGCCTTGTGGGAGGGGGTCAAGAAACTCTTT
TRGV8,12,-,TRGJ1/TRGJ2,CATWDSADEKLF,TGTGCCACCTGGGATTCGGCGGATGAGAAACTCTTT
TRGV4,12,-,TRGJ1/TRGJ2,CATWDGLVKKLF,TGTGCCACCTGGGATGGGCTGGTGAAGAAACTCTTT
TRGV4,14,few,TRGJ1/TRGJ2,CATWDGTNYYKKLF,TGTGCCACCTGGGACGGCACCAATTATTATAAGAAACTCTTT
TRGV4,14,-,TRGJ1/TRGJ2,CATWAVRNYYKKLF,TGTGCCACCTGGGCCGTACGGAATTATTATAAGAAACTCTTT
TRGV2,15,-,TRGJP2,CATWDGQWTDWIKTF,TGTGCCACCTGGGACGGCCAGTGGACAGATTGGATCAAGACGTTT
TRGV4,15,-,TRGJ1/TRGJ2,CATWEMCPDYYKKLF,TGTGCCACCTGGGAGATGTGCCCCGATTATTATAAGAAACTCTTT
TRGV4,13,-,TRGJ1/TRGJ2,CATWTVRYYKKLF,TGTGCCACCTGGACTGTGAGGTATTATAAGAAACTCTTT
TRGV4,15,-,TRGJ1/TRGJ2,CATWDSHQLFYKKLF,TGTGCCACCTGGGATTCCCACCAATTATTTTATAAGAAACTCTTT
TRGV8,14,-,TRGJ1/TRGJ2,CATWDSRGYYKKLF,TGTGCCACCTGGGATAGTCGAGGGTATTATAAGAAACTCTTT
TRGV4,14,-,TRGJ1/TRGJ2,CATWDGSNGYKKLF,TGTGCCACCTGGGATGGGTCAAACGGATATAAGAAACTCTTT
TRGV3,14,-,TRGJ1/TRGJ2,CATWDQPLRYKKLF,TGTGCCACCTGGGATCAACCGTTAAGGTATAAGAAACTCTTT
TRGV8,11,few,TRGJ1/TRGJ2,CATWVDSKKLF,TGTGCCACCTGGGTAGATTCCAAGAAACTCTTT
TRGV2,14,few,TRGJ1/TRGJ2,CATWDGPFDYKKLF,TGTGCCACCTGGGACGGGCCCTTCGATTATAAGAAACTCTTT
TRGV2,16,-,TRGJ1/TRGJ2,CATWDGPRSLYYKKLF,TGTGCCACCTGGGATGGGCCTCGGAGTCTATATTATAAGAAACTCTTT
TRGV4,13,-,TRGJ1/TRGJ2,CATWDGPGWKKLF,TGTGCCACCTGGGATGGGCCTGGGTGGAAGAAACTCTTT
TRGV8,12,few,TRGJ1/TRGJ2,CATWDRDRKKLF,TGTGCCACCTGGGATAGGGACCGTAAGAAACTCTTT
TRGV3,11,few,TRGJ1/TRGJ2,CATWDRHRKLF,TGTGCCACCTGGGACAGGCATAGGAAACTCTTT
TRGV9,12,few,TRGJ1/TRGJ2,CALWSNYYKKLF,TGTGCCTTGTGGTCGAATTATTATAAGAAACTCTTT
TRGV8,10,few,TRGJ1/TRGJ2,CATWENKKLF,TGTGCCACCTGGGAGAATAAGAAACTCTTT
TRGV2,15,-,TRGJ1/TRGJ2,CATWDGSPRSYKKLF,TGTGCCACCTGGGACGGTTCCCCCCGGAGTTATAAGAAACTCTTT